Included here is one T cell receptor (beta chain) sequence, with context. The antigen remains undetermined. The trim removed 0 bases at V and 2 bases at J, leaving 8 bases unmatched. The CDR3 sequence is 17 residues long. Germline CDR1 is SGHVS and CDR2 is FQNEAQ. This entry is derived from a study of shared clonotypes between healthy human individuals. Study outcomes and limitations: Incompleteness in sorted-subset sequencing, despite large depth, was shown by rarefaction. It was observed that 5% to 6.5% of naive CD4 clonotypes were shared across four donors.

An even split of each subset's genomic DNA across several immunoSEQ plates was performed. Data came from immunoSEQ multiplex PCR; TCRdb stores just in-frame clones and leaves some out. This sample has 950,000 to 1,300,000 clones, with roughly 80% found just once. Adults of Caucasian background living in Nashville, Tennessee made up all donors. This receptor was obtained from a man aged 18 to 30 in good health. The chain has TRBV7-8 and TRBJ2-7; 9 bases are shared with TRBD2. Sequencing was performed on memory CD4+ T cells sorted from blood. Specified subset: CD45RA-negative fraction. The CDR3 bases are TGTGCCAGCAGCTTAGCGGTGGGAGCGGGAGGAGCCTACGAGCAGTACTTC. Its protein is CASSLAVGAGGAYEQYF.